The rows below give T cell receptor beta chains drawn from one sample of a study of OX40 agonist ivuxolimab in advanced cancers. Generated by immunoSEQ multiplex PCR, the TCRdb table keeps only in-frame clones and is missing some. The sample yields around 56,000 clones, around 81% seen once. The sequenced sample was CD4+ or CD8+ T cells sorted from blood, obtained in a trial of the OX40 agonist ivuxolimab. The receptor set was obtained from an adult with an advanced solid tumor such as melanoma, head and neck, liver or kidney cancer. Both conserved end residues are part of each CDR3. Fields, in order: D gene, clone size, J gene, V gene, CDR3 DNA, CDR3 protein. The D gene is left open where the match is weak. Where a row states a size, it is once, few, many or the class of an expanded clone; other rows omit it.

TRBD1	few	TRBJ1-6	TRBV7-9	TGTGCCAGCAGCTTCACAGGGGATAATTCACCCCTCCACTTT	CASSFTGDNSPLHF
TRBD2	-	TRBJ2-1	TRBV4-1	TGCGCCAGCAGCCCCCAGCAGCGGGAGGGCGATGAGCAGTTCTTC	CASSPQQREGDEQFF
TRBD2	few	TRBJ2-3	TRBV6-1	TGTGCCAGCAGTGACGTAGCGGGGGGCCGAGATACGCAGTATTTT	CASSDVAGGRDTQYF
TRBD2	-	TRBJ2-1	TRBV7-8	TGTGCCAGCAGCCATGAGCGGGGACCGGGATACAATGAGCAGTTCTTC	CASSHERGPGYNEQFF
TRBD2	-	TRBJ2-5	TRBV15	TGTGCCACCAGCAGAGACGGCGGGAGCGGGGAAGAGACCCAGTACTTC	CATSRDGGSGEETQYF
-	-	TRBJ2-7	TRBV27	TGTGCCAGCGAGCGGGACAACGAGCAGTACTTC	CASERDNEQYF
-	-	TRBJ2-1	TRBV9	TGTGCCAGCAGCGTCGACGGGGTGTCCTACAATGAGCAGTTCTTC	CASSVDGVSYNEQFF
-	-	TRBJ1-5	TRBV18	TGTGCCAGCTCACCAGGACGGGAGCAGCCCCAGCATTTT	CASSPGREQPQHF
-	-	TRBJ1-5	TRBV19	TGTGCCAGTAGTGAGGGCCGACATCAGCCCCAGCATTTT	CASSEGRHQPQHF
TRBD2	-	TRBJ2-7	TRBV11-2	TGTGCCAGCAGCTTAGGACTAGCCTCCTACGAGCAGTACTTC	CASSLGLASYEQYF
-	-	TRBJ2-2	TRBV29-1	TGCAGCGTTGAGCCGACGTCTGGGGAGCTGTTTTTT	CSVEPTSGELFF
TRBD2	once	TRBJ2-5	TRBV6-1	TGTGCCAGCAGTGCCGGGACTAGGCGGGAGACCCAGTACTTC	CASSAGTRRETQYF
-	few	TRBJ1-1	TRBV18	TGTGCCAGCTCACCTGGCCAGGACACTGAAGCTTTCTTT	CASSPGQDTEAFF
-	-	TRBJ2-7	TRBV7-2	TGTGCCAGCAGCTTAGGCAGCGGGTTCGTGTACTTC	CASSLGSGFVYF
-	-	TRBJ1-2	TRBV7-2	TGTGCCAGCAGCGGAGGGACCTATGGCTACACCTTC	CASSGGTYGYTF
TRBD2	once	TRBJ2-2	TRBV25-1	TGTGCCAGCAGTGAACGGCCAGCGGGAGCCGCCGGGGAGCTGTTTTTT	CASSERPAGAAGELFF
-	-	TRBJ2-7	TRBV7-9	TGTGCCAGCAGCTTAGACTTGGGGGACCTCTCCTACGAGCAGTACTTC	CASSLDLGDLSYEQYF
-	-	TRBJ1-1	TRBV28	TGTGCCAGCAGTTTTCTTCCGGGGAGGACTGAAGCTTTCTTT	CASSFLPGRTEAFF
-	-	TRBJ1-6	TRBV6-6	TGTGCCAGCAGTTACGTAGGCCGCTATAATTCACCCCTCCACTTT	CASSYVGRYNSPLHF
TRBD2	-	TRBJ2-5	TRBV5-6	TGTGCCAGCAGCCACAGCGGGGGGGGAGAGACCCAGTACTTC	CASSHSGGGETQYF
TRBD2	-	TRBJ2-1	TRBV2	TGTGCCAGCAGTCTTCGACTAGCGGGATTTGAATGGAATGAGCAGTTCTTC	CASSLRLAGFEWNEQFF
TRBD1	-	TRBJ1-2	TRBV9	TGTGCCAGCAGCACCGGACAGGCCCCGGGGGACTATGGCTACACCTTC	CASSTGQAPGDYGYTF
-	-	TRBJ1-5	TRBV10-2	TGCGCCAGCAGTAGGCAGGAATATCAGCCCCAGCATTTT	CASSRQEYQPQHF
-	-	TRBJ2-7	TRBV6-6	TGTGCCAGCAGTTACTCTAGGGACAAGGTCTACGAGCAGTACTTC	CASSYSRDKVYEQYF
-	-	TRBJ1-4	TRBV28	TGTGCCAGCAGTTCTGGGGACCTACTTAATGAAAAACTGTTTTTT	CASSSGDLLNEKLFF
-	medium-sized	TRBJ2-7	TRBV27	TGTGCCAGCAGTTCAAATAGCGGACCCTCCTACGAGCAGTACTTC	CASSSNSGPSYEQYF
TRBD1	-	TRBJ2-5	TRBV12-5	TGTGCTAGTGGTACAGGGGGATTCCAAGAGACCCAGTACTTC	CASGTGGFQETQYF
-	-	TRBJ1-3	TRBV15	TGTGCCACCAGCCCGGGGGGAGGGACTGGAAACACCATATATTTT	CATSPGGGTGNTIYF
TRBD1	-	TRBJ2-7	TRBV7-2	TGTGCCAGCAGCGGACAGGGCGATCTGGACGAGCAGTACTTC	CASSGQGDLDEQYF